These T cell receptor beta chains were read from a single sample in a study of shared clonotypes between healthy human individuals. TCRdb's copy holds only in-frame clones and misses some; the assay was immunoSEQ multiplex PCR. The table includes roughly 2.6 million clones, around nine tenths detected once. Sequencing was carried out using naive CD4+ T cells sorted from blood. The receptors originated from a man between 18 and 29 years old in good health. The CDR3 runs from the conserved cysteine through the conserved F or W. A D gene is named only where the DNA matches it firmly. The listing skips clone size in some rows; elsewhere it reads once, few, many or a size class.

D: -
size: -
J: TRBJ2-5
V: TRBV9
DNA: TGTGCCAGCAGCGTAGTTGCGGGCTTTCAAGAGACCCAGTACTTC
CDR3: CASSVVAGFQETQYF

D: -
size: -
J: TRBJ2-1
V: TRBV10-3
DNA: TGTGCCATCAGCCAGACCCTCAGCTCCTACAATGAGCAGTTCTTC
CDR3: CAISQTLSSYNEQFF

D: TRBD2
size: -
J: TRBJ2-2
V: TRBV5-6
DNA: TGTGCCAGCAGCTTTGGACTAGCGGTGAGCACCGGGGAGCTGTTTTTT
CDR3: CASSFGLAVSTGELFF

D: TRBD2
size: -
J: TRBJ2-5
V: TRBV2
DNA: TGTGCCAGCAGTCTACTAGCGGGAGGCGGAGAGACCCAGTACTTC
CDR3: CASSLLAGGGETQYF

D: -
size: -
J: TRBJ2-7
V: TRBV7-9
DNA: TGTGCCAGCAGCTTACTGACTCCCTACGAGCAGTACTTC
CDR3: CASSLLTPYEQYF

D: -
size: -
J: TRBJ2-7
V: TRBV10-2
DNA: TGCGCCAGCATCAAGACAGGTACCTACGAGCAGTACTTC
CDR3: CASIKTGTYEQYF

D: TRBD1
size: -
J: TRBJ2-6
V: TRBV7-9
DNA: TGTGCCAGCAGCTCTTGGACAGGGGGGAGCTCTGGGGCCAACGTCCTGACTTTC
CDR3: CASSSWTGGSSGANVLTF

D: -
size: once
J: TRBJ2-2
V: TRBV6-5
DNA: TGTGCCAGCAGTTACTGGGACTTCGACACCGGGGAGCTGTTTTTT
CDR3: CASSYWDFDTGELFF

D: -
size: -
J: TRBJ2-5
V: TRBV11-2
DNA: TGTGCCAGCAGCTTCTCCGGGCACCAAGAGACCCAGTACTTC
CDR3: CASSFSGHQETQYF

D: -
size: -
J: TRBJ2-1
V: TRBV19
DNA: TGTGCCAGTAGTGGACAGACTAGCTCCTACAATGAGCAGTTCTTC
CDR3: CASSGQTSSYNEQFF

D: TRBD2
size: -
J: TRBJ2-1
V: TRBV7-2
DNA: TGTGCCAGCAGCCCCCGGCACAAAACTAGCGGGAGGTGGGTTGAGCAGTTCTTC
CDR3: CASSPRHKTSGRWVEQFF

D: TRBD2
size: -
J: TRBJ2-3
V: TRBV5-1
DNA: TGCGCCAGCAGCCGGGGACTAGCGGGGGGGATCACAGATACGCAGTATTTT
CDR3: CASSRGLAGGITDTQYF

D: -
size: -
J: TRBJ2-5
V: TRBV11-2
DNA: TGTGCCAGCAGCTTAGTGGCAGGCTCCAGGGCGGCAGAGACCCAGTACTTC
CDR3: CASSLVAGSRAAETQYF

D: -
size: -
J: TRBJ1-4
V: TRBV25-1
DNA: TGTGCCAGCAGTGAAGGGGGCTGGGAAAAACTGTTTTTT
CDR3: CASSEGGWEKLFF

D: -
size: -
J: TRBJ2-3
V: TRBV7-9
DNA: TGTGCCAGCAGCTTTACAGGGAAGGCAGATACGCAGTATTTT
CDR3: CASSFTGKADTQYF

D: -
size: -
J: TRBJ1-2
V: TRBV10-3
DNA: TGTGCCATCAGTGCGGGTAACTATGGCTACACCTTC
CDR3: CAISAGNYGYTF

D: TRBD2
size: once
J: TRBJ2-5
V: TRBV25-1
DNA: TGTGCCAGCAGTGAGGGAGGTAGCGGGGACACCTCCCAAGAGACCCAGTACTTC
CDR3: CASSEGGSGDTSQETQYF

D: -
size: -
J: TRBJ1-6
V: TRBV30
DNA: TGTGCCTGGAGTGTAGGGGCCAGCGGATCACCCCTCCACTTT
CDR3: CAWSVGASGSPLHF

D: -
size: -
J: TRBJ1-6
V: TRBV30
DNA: TGTGCCTGGGCCGATGGGAGGGTCAATTCACCCCTCCACTTT
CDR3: CAWADGRVNSPLHF

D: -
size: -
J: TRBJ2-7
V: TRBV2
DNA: TGTGCCAGCAGCGGACTAGGACAGAACGAGCAGTACTTC
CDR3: CASSGLGQNEQYF

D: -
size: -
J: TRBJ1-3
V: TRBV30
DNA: TGTGCCTGGAGTATATCTGGAAACACCATATATTTT
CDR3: CAWSISGNTIYF

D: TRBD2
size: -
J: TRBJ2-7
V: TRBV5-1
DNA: TGCGCCAGCAGACCTCAAGCGGGGAACCACGAGCAGTACTTC
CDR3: CASRPQAGNHEQYF

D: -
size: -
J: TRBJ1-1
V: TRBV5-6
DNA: TGTGCCAGCAAAATAGGATGGACAGAGAACACTGAAGCTTTCTTT
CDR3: CASKIGWTENTEAFF

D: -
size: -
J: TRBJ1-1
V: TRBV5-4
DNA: TGTGCCAGCAGCTTGGATAGTACCGGGAGTTCGAACACTGAAGCTTTCTTT
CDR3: CASSLDSTGSSNTEAFF

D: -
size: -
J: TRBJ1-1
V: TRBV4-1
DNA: TGCGCCAGCAGCCAAGTCGCCTTGGGGGGGAACACTGAAGCTTTCTTT
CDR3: CASSQVALGGNTEAFF

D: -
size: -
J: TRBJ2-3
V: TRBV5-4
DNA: TGTGCCAGCAGCTCCCGGCTGGGACTCTACACAGATACGCAGTATTTT
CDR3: CASSSRLGLYTDTQYF

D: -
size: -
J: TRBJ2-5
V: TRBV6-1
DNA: TGTGCCAGCAGTGAAGCAGAGGGGACGGCCCAGTACTTC
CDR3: CASSEAEGTAQYF

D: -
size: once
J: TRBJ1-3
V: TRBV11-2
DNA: TGTGCCAGCAGCCTCCGGTGGGGGGAGAGCTCTGGAAACACCATATATTTT
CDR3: CASSLRWGESSGNTIYF

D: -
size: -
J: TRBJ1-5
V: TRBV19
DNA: TGTGCCAGTAGTATAGGGTCGAATTGGGGGACCTGGCAGCCCCAGCATTTT
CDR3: CASSIGSNWGTWQPQHF

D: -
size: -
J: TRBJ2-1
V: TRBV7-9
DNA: TGTGCCAGCAACCCAGGGGGGGCCCGGAGCTCCTACAATGAGCAGTTCTTC
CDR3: CASNPGGARSSYNEQFF

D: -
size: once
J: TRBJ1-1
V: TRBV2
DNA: TGTGCCAGCAAGAGGGGAATAGGGGGTACTGAAGCTTTCTTT
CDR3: CASKRGIGGTEAFF

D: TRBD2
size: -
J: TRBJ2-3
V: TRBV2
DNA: TGTGCCAGCAGTGAAGGCGGGGGGCCGAGCACAGATACGCAGTATTTT
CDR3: CASSEGGGPSTDTQYF

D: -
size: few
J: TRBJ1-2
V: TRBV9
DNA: TGTGCCAGCAGCAATCCCCGTGTTCGGAGCGGCTACACCTTC
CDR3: CASSNPRVRSGYTF

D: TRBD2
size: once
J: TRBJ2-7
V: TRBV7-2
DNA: TGTGCCAGCAGCCCCACTAGCGGGATGTCCTACGAGCAGTACTTC
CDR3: CASSPTSGMSYEQYF

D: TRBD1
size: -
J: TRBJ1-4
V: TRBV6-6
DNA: TGTGCCAGCAGTTACGGGCTGACAGGGGCTGAAAAACTGTTTTTT
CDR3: CASSYGLTGAEKLFF

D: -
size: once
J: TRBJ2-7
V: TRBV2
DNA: TGTGCCAGCAGAACAGGAGCCTACGAGCAGTACTTC
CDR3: CASRTGAYEQYF

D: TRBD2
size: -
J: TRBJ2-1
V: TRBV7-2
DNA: TGTGCCAGCAGCTCCCCTCCTAGCGGGGGCCGGGGGAATGAGCAGTTCTTC
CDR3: CASSSPPSGGRGNEQFF

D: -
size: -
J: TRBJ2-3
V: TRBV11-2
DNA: TGTGCCAGCAGCTTCGGGGGGCCTAGCACAGATACGCAGTATTTT
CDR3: CASSFGGPSTDTQYF

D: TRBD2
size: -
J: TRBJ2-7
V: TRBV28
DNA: TGTGCCAGCAGTTTTGCTAGCGGGGGCTCCTACGAGCAGTACTTC
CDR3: CASSFASGGSYEQYF

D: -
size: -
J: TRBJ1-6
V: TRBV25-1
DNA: TGTGCCAGCAGTGTGGCGGTCAGTTATAATTCACCCCTCCACTTT
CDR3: CASSVAVSYNSPLHF

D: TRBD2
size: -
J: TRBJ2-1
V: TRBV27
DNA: TGTGCCAGCAGACTAGCGGGGGGGAATTACAATGAGCAGTTCTTC
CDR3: CASRLAGGNYNEQFF

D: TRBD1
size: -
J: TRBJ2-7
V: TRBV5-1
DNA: TGCGCCAGCAGCTTGGGACAGGGGAACTACGAGCAGTACTTC
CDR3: CASSLGQGNYEQYF

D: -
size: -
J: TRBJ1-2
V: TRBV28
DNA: TGTGCCATTATAAATACAGGGTCCGGCTACACCTTC
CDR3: CAIINTGSGYTF

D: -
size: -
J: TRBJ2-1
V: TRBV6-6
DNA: TGTGCCAGCAGCCGCATCAATGAGCAGTTCTTC
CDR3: CASSRINEQFF

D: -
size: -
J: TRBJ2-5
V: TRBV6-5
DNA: TGTGCCAGCAGTTACCTAACAGGGCAAGGAGAGACCCAGTACTTC
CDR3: CASSYLTGQGETQYF

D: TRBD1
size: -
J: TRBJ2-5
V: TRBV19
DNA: TGTGCCAGTAGTTTCACAGGGGGTGAAGAGACCCAGTACTTC
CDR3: CASSFTGGEETQYF

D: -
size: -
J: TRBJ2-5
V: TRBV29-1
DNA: TGCAGCGTTGAAGGGCGGCTTCAAGAGACCCAGTACTTC
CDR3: CSVEGRLQETQYF

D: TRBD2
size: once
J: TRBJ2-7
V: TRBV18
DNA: TGTGCCAGCTCACCATCGGGGGGAACCTACGAGCAGTACTTC
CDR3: CASSPSGGTYEQYF

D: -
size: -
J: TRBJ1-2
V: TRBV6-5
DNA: TGTGCCAGCAGTTCGTTTACGGGACAAAGTAACTATGGCTACACCTTC
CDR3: CASSSFTGQSNYGYTF

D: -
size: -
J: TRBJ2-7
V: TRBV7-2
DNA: TGTGCCAGCAGCTCACAGGGACCAGGCGAGCAGTACTTC
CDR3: CASSSQGPGEQYF

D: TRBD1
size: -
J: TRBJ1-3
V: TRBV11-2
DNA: TGTGCCAGCAGCAAACGGCTAGTGACAGGGGGCACCTCTGGAAACACCATATATTTT
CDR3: CASSKRLVTGGTSGNTIYF

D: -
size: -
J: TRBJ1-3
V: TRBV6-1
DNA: TGTGCCAGCAGTGGCCGAGTAATGGTAACCGTAATTTCCTCTGGAAACACCATATATTTT
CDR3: CASSGRVMVTVISSGNTIYF

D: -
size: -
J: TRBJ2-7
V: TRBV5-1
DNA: TGCGCCAGCAGCTTGGACGGGGGAGCTCTCTACGAGCAGTACTTC
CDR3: CASSLDGGALYEQYF

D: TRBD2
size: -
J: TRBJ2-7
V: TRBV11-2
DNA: TGTGCCAGCAGCGCCGGACTAGCGGGAGGGCTCGAGCAGTACTTC
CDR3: CASSAGLAGGLEQYF

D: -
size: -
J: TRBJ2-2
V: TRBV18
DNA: TGTGCCAGCTCACCACAGGGGACACCGAACACCGGGGAGCTGTTTTTT
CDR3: CASSPQGTPNTGELFF

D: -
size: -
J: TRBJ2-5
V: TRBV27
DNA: TGTGCCAGCAGTTTAGGTTGGCTATACCAAGAGACCCAGTACTTC
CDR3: CASSLGWLYQETQYF

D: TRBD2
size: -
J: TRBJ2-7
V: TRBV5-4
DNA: TGTGCCAGCAGCCTAGCGGGGAGGTCCTACGAGCAGTACTTC
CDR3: CASSLAGRSYEQYF

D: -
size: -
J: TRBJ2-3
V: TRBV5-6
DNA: TGTGCCAGCGGTCTGGGGGGCGGTGGTGTCACAGATACGCAGTATTTT
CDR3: CASGLGGGGVTDTQYF